One and the same sample provided the 18 T cell receptor beta chains below, sequenced in a study of Graves' ophthalmopathy and Graves' hyperthyroidism. The authors amplified TCR beta CDR3 regions, and they did so from RNA transcripts for repertoire sequencing. Second-round multiplex PCR came after a first-round RT-PCR that employed HTBI primers. One entry per CDR3 protein results from TCRdb running MiXCR on the multiplex PCR reads. The sample has 620,000 or so distinct CDR3 sequences; about 20% are singletons. Material: peripheral blood. Receptors were obtained from a young woman with stable Graves' hyperthyroidism. Some clones in this sample may be carry-over from other donors' samples.

On this clonotype: Germline and junction disagree at one end, which may indicate a read error. This rearrangement joins TRBV7-3 to TRBJ2-2, with unresolved D. CDR1 and CDR2 (germline): SGHTA, FQGTGA. The length of the CDR3 is 14 residues. DNA for the CDR3: TGTGCCAGCAGCCCCGTTGGGAACGCCGGGGAGCTGTTTTTT. As protein: CASSPVGNAGELFF.

This clonotype appeared a few times. The chain employs TRBV3-1 and TRBJ2-7; D may be TRBD2 (6 bases). Trimming pared 4 bases from V and 2 bases from J, leaving 18 bases between. Germline-derived CDR1 and CDR2 are LGHDT and YNNKEL (reference sequence). This CDR3 region has 16 residues. The chain's CDR3 is CASSRLGGAEAYEQYF. Written as DNA, the CDR3 is TGTGCCAGCAGCCGCCTGGGGGGAGCGGAGGCCTACGAGCAGTACTTC.

This clonotype was recorded many times. The V call is TRBV25-1, the J call TRBJ2-4, with no clear D. Trimming pared 6 bases from V and 7 bases from J, leaving 22 bases between. Germline values: CDR1 MGHDK, CDR2 SYGVNS. The length of the CDR3 is 16 residues. The CDR3 DNA reads as TGTGCCAGCAGCCCCTCCGTGGTAGCTTCCCCGAACATTCAGTACTTC. Amino acids: CASSPSVVASPNIQYF.

This clonotype was counted many times. The V and J genes are TRBV20-1 and TRBJ1-6, with 7 bases fitting TRBD1. V lost 1 base, J lost 5 bases, and 8 bases stayed unmatched. The CDR3 runs 16 residues. In germline, CDR1 is DFQATT, CDR2 SNEGSKA (reference sequence). CDR3 region: CSARGRRTGDNSPLHF. The CDR3 nucleotides are TGCAGTGCTAGAGGCCGCCGGACAGGCGATAATTCACCCCTCCACTTT.

The chain employs TRBV4-1 and TRBJ1-1; 8 bases are a match to TRBD1. Germline CDR1 is MGHRA and CDR2 is YSYEKL. The CDR3 contains 15 residues. V lost 4 bases to trimming and J lost 2 bases; unmatched junction nucleotides: 6. CDR3 sequence: CASSRQGLTNTEAFF. Written as DNA, the CDR3 is TGCGCCAGCAGCCGACAGGGGCTCACTAACACTGAAGCTTTCTTT.

This clonotype was counted many times. The chain has TRBV4-2 and TRBJ1-2; 10 bases map to TRBD1. Trimming at V came to 4 bases and at J to 2 bases, leaving 22 bases not matched to a gene. The CDR3 length is 21 residues. Looked up from germline, CDR1 is LGHNA and CDR2 is YNFKEQ. For the CDR3, the DNA is TGTGCCAGCAGCCCGGCGGGACAGGGGACCCCACTTGAGTCGCGCAACTATGGCTACACCTTC. It specifies CASSPAGQGTPLESRNYGYTF.

This clonotype was detected only a few times. V usage is TRBV7-2 and J usage is TRBJ2-5, with D possibly matching TRBD1 (6 bases). CDR3 size: 13 residues. Trimming cost V 5 bases and J 4 bases, with 11 bases left between them. CDR1 SGHTA and CDR2 FQGNSA come from the germline V gene. The CDR3 reads CASSRGHGETQYF. Written as DNA, the CDR3 is TGTGCCAGCAGCAGGGGACACGGAGAGACCCAGTACTTC. The variable domain in full, completed from reference TRBV7-2 and TRBJ2-5, reads GAGVSQSPSNKVTEKGKDVELRCDPISGHTALYWYRQSLGQGLEFLIYFQGNSAPDKSGLPSDRFSAERTGGSVSTLTIQRTQQEDSAVYLCASSRGHGETQYFGPGTRLLVL.

Notes on this clonotype: A much more abundant neighbour one base away suggests this may be a read error. This chain links TRBV4-2 with TRBJ2-5; D not certain. This CDR3 region has 14 residues. CDR1 LGHNA and CDR2 YNFKEQ come from the germline V gene. CDR3 in amino acids: CANSQELSRETQYF. Here the CDR3 DNA reads TGTGCCAACAGCCAAGAGTTGTCGAGGGAGACCCAGTACTTC.

Note on this clonotype: Given a much more abundant clone one base away, this may be a read error. The V call is TRBV30, the J call TRBJ1-2, with 7 bases aligning to TRBD1. Germline V gives CDR1 GTSNPN, CDR2 SVGIG (reference sequence). The junction had 7 bases not matched to a gene; V was cut back by 1 base and J by 8 bases. The CDR3 sequence is 13 residues long. In DNA, the CDR3 is TGTGCCTGGAGTGGGGACAGAACAAGGGGCTACACCTTC. This encodes CAWSGDRTRGYTF.

V usage is TRBV19 and J usage is TRBJ1-1; unclear D gene. The germline V gene encodes CDR1 LNHDA and CDR2 SQIVND (reference sequence). Trimming cost V 6 bases and J 0 bases, with 8 bases left between them. This CDR3 has 13 amino acids. As DNA, the CDR3 is TGTGCCAGTAGGGTGCCCATGAACACTGAAGCTTTCTTT. This gives the protein CASRVPMNTEAFF.

The V call is TRBV2, the J call TRBJ2-7; 7 nucleotides agree with TRBD1. There are 15 residues in the CDR3. The germline CDR1 and CDR2 sequences are SNHLY and FYNNEI. Unmatched junction bases numbered 13, after V lost 6 bases and J lost 5 bases. CDR3 residues: CASSAYRGGQNEQYF. DNA for the CDR3: TGTGCCAGCAGCGCCTACAGGGGTGGGCAGAACGAGCAGTACTTC.

This clonotype was seen more than once but under ten times. The genes are TRBV2 and TRBJ2-2; tentatively, D is TRBD1 or TRBD2 (6 bases each). Trimming pared 3 bases from V and 3 bases from J, leaving 14 bases between. The CDR3 runs 16 residues. The germline V gene has CDR1 SNHLY and CDR2 FYNNEI. CDR3 loop: CASSEGRGGDTGELFF. CDR3 in DNA: TGTGCCAGCAGTGAGGGCAGGGGCGGGGACACCGGGGAGCTGTTTTTT. The whole variable domain, filled in from reference TRBV2 and TRBJ2-2, reads EPEVTQTPSHQVTQMGQEVILRCVPISNHLYFYWYRQILGQKVEFLVSFYNNEISEKSEIFDDQFSVERPDGSNFTLKIRSTKLEDSAMYFCASSEGRGGDTGELFFGEGSRLTVL.

Concerning this clonotype itself: Possible read error: a much larger clone is one base away. The V call is TRBV5-1, the J call TRBJ1-5; D remains unclear. This CDR3 contains 13 residues. Germline V gene lookup returns CDR1 SGHRS and CDR2 YFSETQ. The CDR3 here is CASSLDGDQPKHF. The CDR3 bases are TGCGCCAGCAGCTTGGACGGAGATCAGCCCAAGCATTTT. The entire variable domain, with the rest obtained from reference TRBV5-1 and TRBJ1-5, is as follows: KAGVTQTPRYLIKTRGQQVTLSCSPISGHRSVSWYQQTPGQGLQFLFEYFSETQRNKGNFPGRFSGRQFSNSRSEMNVSTLELGDSALYLCASSLDGDQPKHFGDGTRLSIL.

Ten or more counts support this clonotype. The gene calls are TRBV12-3 or TRBV12-4 and TRBJ2-6; D is uncertain. The CDR3 spans 14 residues. The ends were cut back, 8 bases at V and 0 bases at J, with 8 bases in the middle. The CDR3 reads CASSRSSGANVLTF. Here the CDR3 DNA reads TGTGCCAGCTCAAGAAGCTCTGGGGCCAACGTCCTGACTTTC.

The table lists this clonotype with many counts. The chain is built from TRBV19 and TRBJ1-1; 8 bases are a match to TRBD1. Per germline, CDR1 LNHDA and CDR2 SQIVND (reference sequence). The junction had 10 bases not matched to a gene; V was cut back by 8 bases and J by 5 bases. The CDR3 extends over 14 amino acids. The CDR3 DNA is TGTGCCAGTGGACCAGGGGGCAGAGGAACTGAAGCTTTCTTT. It yields the protein CASGPGGRGTEAFF. Full variable domain (missing parts from reference TRBV19 and TRBJ1-1): DGGITQSPKYLFRKEGQNVTLSCEQNLNHDAMYWYRQDPGQGLRLIYYSQIVNDFQKGDIAEGYSVSREKKESFPLTVTSAQKNPTAFYLCASGPGGRGTEAFFGQGTRLTVV.

This clonotype has a count of ten or more. The chain recombines TRBV2 with TRBJ1-5; D gene uncertain. V lost 2 bases and J 4 bases, leaving 9 bases between the germline ends. Germline V gives CDR1 SNHLY, CDR2 FYNNEI. The CDR3 runs to 14 residues. The CDR3 region is CASSELAENQPQHF. CDR3 nucleotide sequence: TGTGCCAGCAGTGAATTGGCAGAGAATCAGCCCCAGCATTTT.

This chain links TRBV12-3 or TRBV12-4 with TRBJ1-1; no reliable D call. V was clipped by 6 bases and J by 4 bases, with 18 bases between them. The CDR3 length is 15 residues. This CDR3 reads CASRFDPASSTEAFF. The CDR3 nucleotides read TGTGCCAGCAGATTTGACCCGGCGAGTAGCACTGAAGCTTTCTTT.

This clonotype was seen at least ten times. The chain joins TRBV11-2 to TRBJ1-1; 8 bases match TRBD1. This CDR3 has 16 amino acids. With V trimmed by 6 bases and J by 3 bases, 12 bases remained unmatched. Looked up from germline, CDR1 is SGHAT and CDR2 is FQNNGV. This CDR3 is CASRPIPGGADTEAFF. The DNA for the CDR3 is TGTGCCAGCAGACCCATTCCAGGGGGCGCAGACACTGAAGCTTTCTTT.